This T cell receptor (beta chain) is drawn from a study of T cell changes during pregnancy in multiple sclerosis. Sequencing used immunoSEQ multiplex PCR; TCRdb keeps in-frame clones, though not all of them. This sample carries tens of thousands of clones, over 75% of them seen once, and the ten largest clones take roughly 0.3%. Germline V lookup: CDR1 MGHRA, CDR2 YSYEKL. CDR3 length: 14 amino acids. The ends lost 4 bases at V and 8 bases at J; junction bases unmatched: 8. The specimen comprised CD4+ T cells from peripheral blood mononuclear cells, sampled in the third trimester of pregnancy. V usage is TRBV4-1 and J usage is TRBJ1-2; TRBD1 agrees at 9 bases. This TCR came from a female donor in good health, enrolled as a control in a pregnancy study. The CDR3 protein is CASSLPGTGRGYTF. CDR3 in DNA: TGCGCCAGCAGCCTACCCGGGACAGGGCGCGGCTACACCTTC.